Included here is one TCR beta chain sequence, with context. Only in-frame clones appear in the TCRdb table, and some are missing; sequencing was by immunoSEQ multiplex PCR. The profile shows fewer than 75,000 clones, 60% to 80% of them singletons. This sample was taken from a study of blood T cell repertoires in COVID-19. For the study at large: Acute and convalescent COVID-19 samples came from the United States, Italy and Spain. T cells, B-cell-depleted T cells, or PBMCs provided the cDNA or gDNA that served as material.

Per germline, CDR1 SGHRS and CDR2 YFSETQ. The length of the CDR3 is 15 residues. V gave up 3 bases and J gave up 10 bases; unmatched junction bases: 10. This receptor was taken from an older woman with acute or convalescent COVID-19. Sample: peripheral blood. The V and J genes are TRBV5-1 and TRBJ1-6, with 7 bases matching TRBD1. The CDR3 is CASSWTGTVDSPLHF. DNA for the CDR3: TGCGCCAGCAGCTGGACCGGGACAGTGGACTCACCCCTCCACTTT.